This TCR beta chain appears in the sequencing data of a study of T cells expressing NK-cell markers. After re-calling the 5' RACE reads, TCRdb lists one entry per CDR3 protein, DNA absent. The sample includes some 600,000 distinct CDR3 sequences. The CDR3 covers 14 residues. Germline V gene data show CDR1 as SGHRS and CDR2 as YFSETQ. The source is a man younger than 35 in good health. The material sequenced was blood T cells: a sorted CD56 or NKG2C T cell subset, CD4+ or CD8+ T cells, or bulk PBMC T cells (not recorded which). This rearrangement joins TRBV5-1 to TRBJ2-1; the TCRdb call, TRBD2, lacks DNA for checking. CDR3 sequence reads: CASSLRLAQNEQFF.